One sample yielded the 31 T cell receptor beta chains listed below, sequenced in a study of PD-1 blockade in classical Hodgkin lymphoma. Brentuximab vedotin exposure varied, and every patient relapsed after autologous stem cell transplantation. Here immunoSEQ multiplex PCR was the method, and the copy in TCRdb shows in-frame clones only, minus some. The data hold about 27,000 clones, with about 81% observed a single time. The starting material was peripheral blood mononuclear cells (PBMCs), obtained before the second cycle of nivolumab. All receptors come from a human donor with classical Hodgkin lymphoma.

This sequence joins TRBV6-1 and TRBJ1-1, with TRBD1 matching over 7 bases. V lost 7 bases and J lost 2; bases outside the gene matches: 7. The CDR3 has 14 amino acids. Germline CDR1 reads MNHNS; CDR2 reads SASEGT. The CDR3 reads CASTRGQTNTEAFF. CDR3 DNA: TGTGCCAGCACCCGGGGACAGACAAACACTGAAGCTTTCTTT.

V gene TRBV7-7 combines with J gene TRBJ2-5, with 8 positions matching TRBD2. Germline values: CDR1 SSHAT, CDR2 FNYEAQ (reference sequence). V was clipped by 3 bases and J by 3 bases; unmatched bases: 6. CDR3 size: 15 residues. As DNA, the CDR3 is TGTGCCAGCAGCTTGGGCGGGGGGCACGAAGAGACCCAGTACTTC. Its protein is CASSLGGGHEETQYF.

The chain uses TRBV5-5 and TRBJ1-5; D is perhaps TRBD1 (5 bases). CDR1 is SGHKS, CDR2 YYEKEE, per germline (reference sequence). V was clipped by 3 bases and J by 0 bases, with 19 bases between them. The CDR3 is made up of 18 amino acids. CDR3: CASSSRQPLRYSNQPQHF. The CDR3 DNA is TGTGCCAGCAGCTCTAGACAGCCTCTGAGGTATAGCAATCAGCCCCAGCATTTT.

V usage is TRBV5-4 and J usage is TRBJ2-5; D not certain. This CDR3 comprises 13 residues. V was pared by 2 bases and J by 5 bases, with 10 bases between. The V gene's germline CDR1 is SGHNT and CDR2 YYREEE (reference sequence). The CDR3 here is CASSFFSAETQYF. The CDR3, as DNA: TGTGCCAGCAGCTTCTTCTCCGCGGAGACCCAGTACTTC.

This clone showed up just once. The V and J genes are TRBV30 and TRBJ1-1; D is ambiguous. From germline, CDR1 is GTSNPN and CDR2 SVGIG (reference sequence). The CDR3 is made up of 14 amino acids. V lost 3 bases, J lost 1 base, and 12 bases lay in between. The CDR3 loop reads CAWRVKLGNTEAFF. DNA for the CDR3: TGTGCCTGGAGGGTCAAGCTCGGGAACACTGAAGCTTTCTTT.

This chain links TRBV5-4 with TRBJ1-5; D possibly corresponds to TRBD1 (5 bases). The CDR3 totals 15 residues. Germline lookup yields CDR1 SGHNT and CDR2 YYREEE (reference sequence). Trimming stripped 0 bases from V and 6 bases from J, with 13 bases between. The CDR3 bases are TGTGCCAGCAGCTTGGACGGGACGGGTCCTCAGCCCCAGCATTTT. This sequence encodes CASSLDGTGPQPQHF.

The chain carries TRBV2 and TRBJ2-3, with 7 nucleotides matching TRBD1. The CDR3 runs to 15 residues. V trimming: 2 bases; J trimming: 0 bases; junction bases outside the gene matches: 2. Germline V gene sequence: CDR1 SNHLY, CDR2 FYNNEI. The CDR3 loop is CASSEQGVSTDTQYF. CDR3 DNA: TGTGCCAGCAGTGAACAGGGGGTAAGCACAGATACGCAGTATTTT. The variable domain in full, completed from reference TRBV2 and TRBJ2-3, reads EPEVTQTPSHQVTQMGQEVILRCVPISNHLYFYWYRQILGQKVEFLVSFYNNEISEKSEIFDDQFSVERPDGSNFTLKIRSTKLEDSAMYFCASSEQGVSTDTQYFGPGTRLTVL.

This clone occurred once. The chain recombines TRBV28 with TRBJ1-1, with TRBD1 as a possible D gene (5 bases). Trimming took 6 bases from V and 0 from J, leaving 8 bases between them. Per germline, CDR1 MDHEN and CDR2 SYDVKM. CDR3 size: 13 residues. The CDR3 coding sequence is TGTGCCAGCAGGCCAGGGATGAACACTGAAGCTTTCTTT. It encodes CASRPGMNTEAFF.

This clone was counted a single time. The V call is TRBV7-9, the J call TRBJ1-3; D perhaps matches TRBD1 (5 bases). The germline V and J ends were trimmed by 5 bases and 4 bases, with 15 bases remaining between them. There are 15 residues in the CDR3. Germline CDR1 and CDR2: SEHNR and FQNEAQ (reference sequence). This CDR3 reads CASSARGGTGNTIYF. CDR3 bases: TGTGCCAGCAGCGCCCGGGGAGGGACCGGAAACACCATATATTTT.

The chain recombines TRBV11-1 with TRBJ1-2; D may be TRBD1 (6 bases). Per the germline V gene, CDR1 is SGHAT and CDR2 is FQDESV (reference sequence). This CDR3 comprises 13 residues. Trimming took 3 bases from V and 3 from J, leaving 8 bases between them. The CDR3 sequence: CASSFTGYYGYTF. The DNA of the CDR3 is TGTGCCAGCAGCTTTACAGGGTACTATGGCTACACCTTC.

The chain employs TRBV2 and TRBJ1-2, with a weak D call TRBD1 (6 bases). The germline V gene has CDR1 SNHLY and CDR2 FYNNEI. The V end was cut by 2 bases, the J end by 0 bases, with 7 bases between. The length of the CDR3 is 14 residues. CDR3 sequence: CASSETGPNYGYTF. The CDR3 DNA sequence: TGTGCCAGCAGTGAAACAGGGCCTAACTATGGCTACACCTTC. The whole variable domain, filled in from reference TRBV2 and TRBJ1-2, reads EPEVTQTPSHQVTQMGQEVILRCVPISNHLYFYWYRQILGQKVEFLVSFYNNEISEKSEIFDDQFSVERPDGSNFTLKIRSTKLEDSAMYFCASSETGPNYGYTFGSGTRLTVV.

The rearrangement joins TRBV9 to TRBJ2-3; TRBD2 is a possible D gene (5 bases). V was trimmed by 3 bases and J by 4 bases, leaving 21 bases between them. CDR3 length equals 17 residues. Germline V gene sequence: CDR1 SGDLS, CDR2 YYNGEE. CDR3 coding DNA: TGTGCCAGCAGCGCTCCGTGGGGAAGAGGGAGCGCAGATACGCAGTATTTT. It is translated as CASSAPWGRGSADTQYF.

This clone was seen only once. The chain uses TRBV6-5 and TRBJ1-6; D is perhaps TRBD1 (5 bases). V was clipped by 6 bases and J by 5 bases, with 14 bases between them. Germline V lookup: CDR1 MNHEY, CDR2 SVGAGI. The CDR3 has 15 amino acids. CDR3 DNA: TGTGCCAGCAGCCGCAAGACAGAGAATAATTCACCCCTCCACTTT. Translating it yields CASSRKTENNSPLHF.

Here the CDR3 DNA reads TGTGCCAGCTTTGGACAGGGAGTATTCAATGAGCAGTTCTTC. This codes for CASFGQGVFNEQFF. The chain combines TRBV27 with TRBJ2-1; TRBD1 matches 8 bases. V lost 8 bases, J lost 6 bases, and 9 bases stayed unmatched. The germline V gene has CDR1 MNHEY and CDR2 SMNVEV (reference sequence). CDR3 length: 14 amino acids.

The genes are TRBV5-1 and TRBJ2-5; D is ambiguous. CDR3 length: 14 amino acids. V was cut by 2 bases and J by 2 bases, with 10 bases left in between. Germline values: CDR1 SGHRS, CDR2 YFSETQ. In nucleotides, the CDR3 is TGCGCCAGCAGCTTCGAAGGCAGACAAGAGACCCAGTACTTC. It encodes CASSFEGRQETQYF.

The chain is built from TRBV28 and TRBJ2-7; 10 bases line up with TRBD1. CDR1 MDHEN and CDR2 SYDVKM come from the germline V gene. The V gene end was trimmed by 8 bases and the J gene end by 6 bases; junction bases not matched to a gene: 13. This CDR3 is built from 15 residues. The CDR3 loop is CASVGAGQGYSEQYF. CDR3 sequence (DNA): TGTGCCAGCGTTGGGGCGGGACAGGGGTATAGCGAGCAGTACTTC. Supplemented by reference TRBV28 and TRBJ2-7, the full variable domain reads DVKVTQSSRYLVKRTGEKVFLECVQDMDHENMFWYRQDPGLGLRLIYFSYDVKMKEKGDIPEGYSVSREKKERFSLILESASTNQTSMYLCASVGAGQGYSEQYFGPGTRLTVT.

The chain joins TRBV6-6 to TRBJ2-2, with D uncertain. The V gene's germline CDR1 is MNHNY and CDR2 SVGAGI (reference sequence). The V and J ends lost 2 bases and 6 bases respectively, with 4 bases between them. The CDR3 is 12 amino acids. In DNA, the CDR3 is TGTGCCAGCAGTTACAAGGCCGGGGAGCTGTTTTTT. Its translation: CASSYKAGELFF.

The J gene is TRBJ1-4, the V gene TRBV10-2, with 12 bases identical to TRBD1. The CDR3 spans 15 residues. Germline values: CDR1 WSHSY, CDR2 SAAADI. V lost 2 bases to trimming and J lost 10 bases; unmatched junction nucleotides: 5. CDR3 sequence: CASSEPGQGAGKLFF. CDR3 sequence (DNA): TGCGCCAGCAGTGAGCCGGGACAGGGGGCGGGAAAACTGTTTTTT.

By its share, this clone is large. The gene calls are TRBV7-9 and TRBJ1-4, with 7 bases that match TRBD1. This CDR3 has 14 residues. The V gene end was trimmed by 5 bases and the J gene end by 3 bases; junction bases not matched to a gene: 3. CDR1 is SEHNR and CDR2 is FQNEAQ in the germline V gene (reference sequence). The CDR3 region is CASSVRGSNEKLFF. For the CDR3, the DNA is TGTGCCAGCAGCGTCAGGGGGTCTAATGAAAAACTGTTTTTT.

This sequence joins TRBV5-5 and TRBJ2-7; D is undetermined. V dropped 1 base and J dropped 3 bases, with 8 bases sitting between them. The CDR3 runs to 13 residues. Germline V gives CDR1 SGHKS, CDR2 YYEKEE (reference sequence). The CDR3 protein is CASSLSGFYEQYF. CDR3 nucleotides: TGTGCCAGCAGCTTGTCTGGGTTCTACGAGCAGTACTTC.

The V and J genes are TRBV28 and TRBJ1-2; 7 bases match TRBD1. V dropped 6 bases and J dropped 3; count of bases not matched to a gene: 1. The CDR3 runs 12 residues. The germline V gene encodes CDR1 MDHEN and CDR2 SYDVKM. The CDR3 loop is CASSDRDYGYTF. In nucleotides, the CDR3 is TGTGCCAGCAGCGACAGGGACTATGGCTACACCTTC.

The chain joins TRBV2 to TRBJ1-5, with 11 bases that match TRBD1. This CDR3 comprises 15 residues. The V segment lost 8 bases and the J segment 7 bases; nucleotides outside the gene matches: 10. Germline-derived CDR1 and CDR2 are SNHLY and FYNNEI. CDR3 in amino acids: CASRRTGGAGQPQHF. In nucleotides, the CDR3 is TGTGCCAGCCGCCGGACAGGGGGCGCCGGGCAGCCCCAGCATTTT.

There are a few counts of this clone. The chain couples TRBV27 to TRBJ1-5; D unresolved. V dropped 6 bases and J dropped 7 bases, with 13 bases sitting between them. Germline V gene lookup returns CDR1 MNHEY and CDR2 SMNVEV (reference sequence). The CDR3 is 13 amino acids. CDR3 DNA sequence: TGTGCCAGCAGCTCAACGTTTGGACAGCCCCAGCATTTT. Encoded protein: CASSSTFGQPQHF.

The gene calls are TRBV6-6 and TRBJ1-1; perhaps TRBD1 as D (6 bases). The CDR3 has 16 residues. Trimming stripped 4 bases from V and 0 bases from J, with 15 bases between. Germline loops: CDR1 MNHNY, CDR2 SVGAGI (reference sequence). The CDR3 bases are TGTGCCAGCAGTTCTCCCGCAGGGGCCATGAACACTGAAGCTTTCTTT. This codes for CASSSPAGAMNTEAFF.

The genes are TRBV6-1 and TRBJ1-4, with a possible D match to TRBD1 (5 bases). Germline V gives CDR1 MNHNS, CDR2 SASEGT. The CDR3 has 16 amino acids. Trimming took off 0 bases at V and 2 bases at J, with 10 bases between the two ends. CDR3 in amino acids: CASSEAIGATNEKLFF. CDR3 bases: TGTGCCAGCAGTGAAGCAATAGGGGCGACTAATGAAAAACTGTTTTTT.

The chain couples TRBV7-2 to TRBJ1-3; D gene uncertain. The CDR3 contains 14 residues. Germline assignment: CDR1 SGHTA and CDR2 FQGNSA. The V gene lost 1 base and the J gene lost 9 bases, with 13 bases spanning the gap. CDR3 nucleotide sequence: TGTGCCAGCAGCTTAGGCCTATCGGAGGGCACCATATATTTT. Translated, it gives CASSLGLSEGTIYF.

J is TRBJ1-6 and V is TRBV6-5; 8 bases are shared with TRBD1. CDR3 size: 14 residues. The germline gives CDR1 MNHEY, CDR2 SVGAGI. The junction had 8 bases not matched to a gene; V was cut back by 6 bases and J by 10 bases. The CDR3 bases are TGTGCCAGCAGATACGACAGGGGAAGCTCACCCCTCCACTTT. Its protein product is CASRYDRGSSPLHF.

V gene TRBV4-2 combines with J gene TRBJ1-1; D gene unclear. Germline V gene data show CDR1 as LGHNA and CDR2 as YNFKEQ. CDR3 length equals 15 residues. V gave up 0 bases and J gave up 2 bases, with 10 bases separating them. The DNA of the CDR3 is TGTGCCAGCAGCCAAGATCGGAGCAGAAACACTGAAGCTTTCTTT. It codes for CASSQDRSRNTEAFF.

The chain joins TRBV4-3 to TRBJ1-5; TRBD1 aligns across 8 bases. Germline V lookup: CDR1 LGHNA, CDR2 YSLEER. The CDR3 is made up of 15 amino acids. With 2 bases clipped from V and 1 base from J, the junction kept 1 base outside the gene matches. CDR3 nucleotide sequence: TGCGCCAGCAGCCAAAACAGGGGGAGCAATCAGCCCCAGCATTTT. As protein: CASSQNRGSNQPQHF.

This clone showed up just once. The genes are TRBV7-2 and TRBJ2-7; tentatively, D is TRBD1 (5 bases). Per germline, CDR1 SGHTA and CDR2 FQGNSA. The CDR3 has 14 residues. Trimming shortened V by 5 bases and J by 3 bases, and 14 bases separated the two germline ends. The CDR3 here is CASSPGRAFYEQYF. In nucleotides, the CDR3 is TGTGCCAGCAGCCCCGGCAGGGCTTTCTACGAGCAGTACTTC.

The V call is TRBV9, the J call TRBJ1-4; weak D call: TRBD1 (5 bases). V was cut by 0 bases and J by 6 bases, with 15 bases left in between. Germline lookup yields CDR1 SGDLS and CDR2 YYNGEE. There are 16 residues in the CDR3. In DNA, the CDR3 is TGTGCCAGCAGCGTAGGAATGAGGGGAGTGGATGAAAAACTGTTTTTT. This translates into CASSVGMRGVDEKLFF.